This T cell receptor (beta chain) is from a study of blood T cell repertoires in COVID-19 (dated by TCRdb to 2020 to 2021). At the level of the whole study: Samples from collaborators originated in the United States, Italy and Spain and spanned both the acute and convalescent phases of COVID-19. The material from the prospective study consisted of cDNA or gDNA derived from T cells, B-cell-depleted T cells, or PBMCs. HLA class I and class II types, where available, came from metadata supplied by the sample provider rather than from assay-based typing. Deeply sampled blood TCRbeta repertoires from subjects exposed to, actively infected with, or recovered from COVID-19 were included in the dataset. The repertoires were made available in a free public database intended to serve as a resource for research on the immune response to SARS-CoV-2. A de-identified subject ID, COVID-19 status, age in years and sex were almost always included in the sample metadata. The samples were drawn from two sources: the first 160 participants of the ongoing ImmuneRACE study, and 1,254 subjects contributed by 6 global collaborators.

The CDR3 has 14 amino acids, counting the end cysteine and phenylalanine. The CDR3 DNA has 42 bases and is translated from base 1. Cut back by 6 bases and 5 bases, the V and J ends lie 16 bases apart. Via the germline V gene, CDR1 is MDHEN and CDR2 SYDVKM. At one collaborating source in Seattle, patients were enrolled during active infection and were followed longitudinally through the course of disease. Whole blood was collected in K2EDTA tubes by collaborating institutions according to the institutions' own protocols. For TCRbeta analysis, collaborators shipped samples in one of three forms: frozen whole blood, isolated PBMCs, or DNA extracted from either of those sample types. TCRbeta CDR3 regions were amplified from genomic DNA by means of the immunoSEQ Assay, a bias-controlled multiplex PCR. On the authors' methods: Within the assay, amplification of reference gene primers was used to estimate how many nucleated cells each sample contained. Sequence reads were collapsed and filtered to measure the absolute abundance of every unique TCRbeta CDR3 rearrangement. For each sample, productive Simpson clonality was calculated as the square root of Simpson's diversity index over productive rearrangements. This is the immuneACCESS table as TCRdb keeps it, with only in-frame sequences that have V and J called. A part of the clones is gone; compared with another copy, unresolved V genes explain less than half, and the rest is unexplained. V and J calls and clone size are given by that table; D and trimming were obtained from the DNA. In this sample the table shows hundreds of thousands of clones, about 90% of which occur a single time. The ten largest account for approximately 3% of the sample.

On this clone: Its antigen specificity is not known. It has no much larger one-base neighbor in the sample; base qualities were not kept.

The study at large found these results: How much clinical and demographic metadata was included differed by source and by participant, and the metadata was provided uncurated.

The chain is assembled from TRBV28 and TRBJ1-2; the best D guess is TRBD1, with 5 bases matching. This clonotype was obtained from a woman younger than 45 with COVID-19, enrolled during active disease. Sequenced input: peripheral blood. The CDR3 has the sequence CASSFGDSEYGYTF. The DNA sequence is given as TGTGCCAGCAGCTTTGGAGACAGCGAATATGGCTACACCTTC.